This is a list of T cell receptor beta chains from one sample in a study of T cell changes during pregnancy in multiple sclerosis. Assay: immunoSEQ multiplex PCR; the TCRdb copy retains only in-frame clones and omits some. The data contain some 39,000 clones, around 90% of them singletons. The input for sequencing was CD4+ T cells from peripheral blood mononuclear cells, taken in the second trimester of pregnancy. The receptors here all came from a female donor in good health, enrolled as a control in a pregnancy study. Each CDR3 is given with its conserved first and last residue. Each record gives: J gene, D gene, V gene, clone size, CDR3 protein, CDR3 DNA. A D gene is named only where the DNA matches it firmly. Clone size is given for some rows only: seen once, a few or many times, or a class if the clone is expanded.

J gene: TRBJ2-7; D gene: TRBD1; V gene: TRBV5-6; clone size: -; CDR3 protein: CASSFTRGRDEQYF; CDR3 DNA: TGTGCCAGCAGCTTTACCAGGGGGCGCGATGAGCAGTACTTC
J gene: TRBJ1-5; D gene: TRBD1; V gene: TRBV10-1; clone size: -; CDR3 protein: CASTQAERHRTGRNQPQHF; CDR3 DNA: TGCGCCAGCACACAAGCCGAAAGACACCGGACAGGCCGCAATCAGCCCCAGCATTTT
J gene: TRBJ1-1; D gene: TRBD1; V gene: TRBV7-9; clone size: -; CDR3 protein: CASSRNRQGNTEAFF; CDR3 DNA: TGTGCCAGCAGCCGAAATCGACAGGGTAACACTGAAGCTTTCTTT
J gene: TRBJ1-5; D gene: -; V gene: TRBV7-8; clone size: -; CDR3 protein: CASSLEGAQPQHF; CDR3 DNA: TGTGCCAGCAGCTTAGAGGGAGCTCAGCCCCAGCATTTT
J gene: TRBJ2-5; D gene: -; V gene: TRBV7-2; clone size: -; CDR3 protein: CASGSTRAETQYF; CDR3 DNA: TGTGCCAGCGGCAGCACGAGAGCGGAGACCCAGTACTTC
J gene: TRBJ1-1; D gene: TRBD1; V gene: TRBV6-5; clone size: -; CDR3 protein: CASTPTGYTEAFF; CDR3 DNA: TGTGCCAGCACCCCGACAGGGTACACTGAAGCTTTCTTT
J gene: TRBJ1-2; D gene: TRBD1; V gene: TRBV4-3; clone size: -; CDR3 protein: CASSERQGDGYTF; CDR3 DNA: TGCGCCAGCAGCGAGCGGCAGGGGGACGGCTACACCTTC
J gene: TRBJ1-2; D gene: -; V gene: TRBV4-2; clone size: -; CDR3 protein: CASSQGTDNNYGYTF; CDR3 DNA: TGTGCCAGCAGCCAAGGGACAGATAATAACTATGGCTACACCTTC
J gene: TRBJ1-3; D gene: -; V gene: TRBV7-6; clone size: -; CDR3 protein: CASSPLLGNTIYF; CDR3 DNA: TGTGCCAGCAGCCCCCTCCTCGGAAACACCATATATTTT
J gene: TRBJ2-7; D gene: -; V gene: TRBV6-5; clone size: -; CDR3 protein: CASGSSYEQYF; CDR3 DNA: TGTGCCAGCGGGAGCTCCTACGAGCAGTACTTC
J gene: TRBJ1-1; D gene: -; V gene: TRBV7-9; clone size: once; CDR3 protein: CASSLQVNTEAFF; CDR3 DNA: TGTGCCAGCAGCTTACAGGTGAACACTGAAGCTTTCTTT
J gene: TRBJ1-2; D gene: -; V gene: TRBV7-9; clone size: -; CDR3 protein: CASSLGGVGGYGYTF; CDR3 DNA: TGTGCCAGCAGCTTAGGCGGGGTTGGCGGCTATGGCTACACCTTC
J gene: TRBJ1-3; D gene: -; V gene: TRBV30; clone size: -; CDR3 protein: CAWNPDSLTGNTIYF; CDR3 DNA: TGTGCCTGGAACCCTGACAGCCTAACTGGAAACACCATATATTTT
J gene: TRBJ2-1; D gene: TRBD2; V gene: TRBV4-2; clone size: -; CDR3 protein: CASSPSPTSGYNEQFF; CDR3 DNA: TGTGCCAGCAGCCCATCCCCGACTAGCGGTTACAATGAGCAGTTCTTC
J gene: TRBJ2-7; D gene: TRBD1; V gene: TRBV6-1; clone size: -; CDR3 protein: CASRLGQGPYEQYF; CDR3 DNA: TGTGCCAGTCGGCTGGGACAGGGACCTTACGAGCAGTACTTC
J gene: TRBJ1-2; D gene: -; V gene: TRBV6-5; clone size: -; CDR3 protein: CASSGQGLPGYTF; CDR3 DNA: TGTGCCAGCAGTGGGCAGGGTCTGCCCGGCTACACCTTC
J gene: TRBJ2-3; D gene: TRBD1; V gene: TRBV7-2; clone size: -; CDR3 protein: CASTPGQGSTDTQYF; CDR3 DNA: TGTGCCAGCACCCCGGGACAGGGATCGACAGATACGCAGTATTTT
J gene: TRBJ1-6; D gene: -; V gene: TRBV18; clone size: few; CDR3 protein: CASSPRQGLGSPLHF; CDR3 DNA: TGTGCCAGCTCACCACGGCAGGGTTTGGGGTCACCCCTCCACTTT
J gene: TRBJ2-7; D gene: TRBD1; V gene: TRBV14; clone size: -; CDR3 protein: CASSRWTGTGYVYEQYF; CDR3 DNA: TGTGCCAGCAGCCGATGGACCGGGACAGGGTACGTCTACGAGCAGTACTTC
J gene: TRBJ1-1; D gene: TRBD1; V gene: TRBV29-1; clone size: -; CDR3 protein: CSVAGQGGGNTEAFF; CDR3 DNA: TGCAGCGTTGCAGGACAGGGTGGAGGGAACACTGAAGCTTTCTTT
J gene: TRBJ1-5; D gene: -; V gene: TRBV30; clone size: -; CDR3 protein: CAWTRRDQGLNQPQHF; CDR3 DNA: TGTGCCTGGACCCGGAGGGACCAGGGCCTCAATCAGCCCCAGCATTTT
J gene: TRBJ2-3; D gene: TRBD2; V gene: TRBV4-2; clone size: -; CDR3 protein: CASSQESRGSDTQYF; CDR3 DNA: TGTGCCAGCAGCCAAGAGTCGCGGGGGAGCGATACGCAGTATTTT
J gene: TRBJ1-2; D gene: TRBD1; V gene: TRBV14; clone size: once; CDR3 protein: CASGTVYGYTF; CDR3 DNA: TGTGCCAGCGGGACAGTTTATGGCTACACCTTC
J gene: TRBJ2-6; D gene: -; V gene: TRBV13; clone size: -; CDR3 protein: CASSLEGFGSGANVLTF; CDR3 DNA: TGTGCCAGCAGCCTGGAGGGTTTTGGCTCTGGGGCCAACGTCCTGACTTTC
J gene: TRBJ2-1; D gene: -; V gene: TRBV27; clone size: -; CDR3 protein: CASSFRAGYHEQFF; CDR3 DNA: TGTGCCAGCAGTTTTAGGGCAGGGTATCATGAGCAGTTCTTC
J gene: TRBJ1-3; D gene: -; V gene: TRBV9; clone size: -; CDR3 protein: CASSVEVVASSGNTIYF; CDR3 DNA: TGTGCCAGCAGCGTAGAGGTGGTGGCTAGCTCTGGAAACACCATATATTTT
J gene: TRBJ1-4; D gene: -; V gene: TRBV6-1; clone size: -; CDR3 protein: CASSQRRPTGEKLFF; CDR3 DNA: TGTGCCAGCAGTCAAAGACGGCCAACGGGGGAAAAACTGTTTTTT
J gene: TRBJ1-1; D gene: -; V gene: TRBV5-1; clone size: -; CDR3 protein: CASSLGQGFTEAFF; CDR3 DNA: TGCGCCAGCAGCCTGGGGCAGGGATTTACTGAAGCTTTCTTT